This TCR beta chain was captured in a study of cytomegalovirus exposure and HLA in healthy donors (dated by TCRdb to the late 2010s). Regarding the research as a whole: An earlier analysis of fewer than 750 of the donors reported approximately 280 Gb of sequence data and 117 million unique TCR beta sequences obtained from roughly 180 million T cells. Rather than drawing on any new phenotypic data, the later analysis identified candidate immune exposures from TCR beta sequences and the way those sequences occurred across donors. Along with the 666-subject first cohort, a separate validation cohort of 120 different subjects was used. Using immunosequencing, the study profiled T cell repertoires from about 610 subjects and related those repertoires to cytomegalovirus serostatus. To decide whether each TCR beta V gene segment behaved as functional or pseudogenic, an earlier analysis of several hundred of the donors relied on high-throughput TCR beta sequencing. The genetic ancestry cluster associated with self-reported Caucasian donors included over 80% of the 398 genotyped donors. The number of typed donors differed by locus: roughly 629-630 for A, B, C, DRB1 and DQB1; roughly 510 for DQA1; roughly 600 for DPA1; and 400 to 480 for DPB1. Across 300 to 400 genotyped donors of the cohort, an average of approximately 240,000 unique TCR beta nucleotide sequences per donor were sequenced, and roughly 18% of those sequences were non-productive. An early release covering 500 to 750 HLA-typed donors comprised about 300 gigabases of sequencing data and tens of millions of unique TCR sequences. Donor age, sex, ethnicity and CMV serostatus were collected together with the repertoire data. A later analysis re-examined previously published TCR beta repertoires from just over 650 donors and added high-resolution HLA genotyping to investigate patterns of TCR occurrence. About five DR-DQ haplotypes were treated as single units for association and clustering because of strong linkage in the cohort. In a later genetic analysis, genome-wide SNP genotypes for 398 of the 666 donors were used, and that subset was treated as a discovery cohort. The study aimed to test whether signatures of past pathogen exposure could be identified by cataloging public T cell receptors. High-throughput TCR immunosequencing, statistical association of individual TCRs with disease status, and machine learning were combined to predict cytomegalovirus infection status. All discovery cohort repertoires had been generated on a single sequencing platform. HLA typing included class I and class II loci at four-digit resolution.

The CDR3 contains 15 residues, cysteine and phenylalanine counted. The entry retains the CDR3 DNA only, 45 bases that are in frame from base 1. The V end gives up 5 bases and the J end 3 bases, leaving 9 bases in the junction not matched to a gene. Per the germline V gene, SGHRS is the CDR1 and YFSETQ is the CDR2. Library creation used the immunoSEQ multiplex PCR assay. A mixture of 60 forward primers for TCR Vbeta segments and 13 reverse primers for TCR Jbeta segments was used in the multiplex PCR. Amplification of the CDR3 region of rearranged TCR beta genes was performed with a multiplex PCR assay on genomic DNA. Amplified TCR beta libraries were sequenced as 87-base-pair reads on the Illumina HiSeq System. On the study's bioinformatics: A later analysis tallied 75 million to 95 million unique TCR beta chains across the 700 or so repertoires, and around 12 million of those chains were shared by two or more donors. Raw reads were error-corrected and collapsed into unique sequences by a nearest-neighbor algorithm in which closely related sequences were merged to remove PCR and sequencing errors. V, D and J gene segments were assigned by aligning CDR3 sequences to IMGT reference sequences. Each retained sequence needed at least a six-nucleotide match to both a V gene segment and a J gene segment. A rearrangement was called productive if the CDR3 had no stop codons and remained in frame with V and J, and every other rearrangement was called non-productive. CDR3 was defined by IMGT convention, running from the second conserved V-encoded cysteine to the conserved J-encoded phenylalanine. The earlier analysis of some 550 of the donors excluded any sequence lacking an unambiguous match to a single V gene segment. In an earlier analysis of roughly 500 of the donors, V segments were called functional above 56.7% productive rearrangements and were called segregating when the between-donor standard deviation exceeded 5%. A statistical classification framework was built for diagnosing cytomegalovirus status from the catalog of TCR beta chain sequences. In a later analysis, V and J genes were assigned by comparing TCR nucleotide sequences against IMGT/GENE-DB human TR gene sequences. A later analysis assigned CDR3 sequences and most-parsimonious VDJ recombination scenarios with the TCRdist pipeline. In a later analysis, each TCR beta chain was defined by its CDR3 amino acid sequence together with its V-gene family, and reads without a unique V-gene family were excluded. As a way to deal with suspected cross-contamination and a sequencing artifact, a later analysis dropped hundreds of nucleotide sequences that were highly shared and had low generation probability. A later analysis calculated a clonal expansion index for each public chain from normalized within-repertoire ranks of inferred template counts. In a later analysis, generation probabilities were computed with a VDJ recombination model fitted to out-of-frame rearrangements, and the resulting probabilities were checked against IGoR. A later analysis scored TCR-TCR, TCR-HLA and TCR-CMV co-occurrence with hypergeometric tests, applying a repertoire-size bias correction to TCR pairs. To estimate false discovery rates, a later analysis permuted the HLA or CMV assignments 20 times. In a later analysis, co-occurring TCRs were grouped using DBSCAN, with TCRdist sequence similarity added in when clustering inside HLA-allele-positive subsets. Repertoires with fewer than 30,000 or more than 120,000 public chains were left out of co-occurrence clustering, as were several repertoires with anomalous nucleotide sharing. TCRdb took over this immuneACCESS table, retaining in-frame rearrangements with V and J assigned. Such tables are incomplete; in checked studies, under half of the missing clones stem from an unresolved V gene, and the remainder is unexplained. That table gives V, J and clone size, and the DNA gave D and trimming. The sample has some 140,000 clones on record, approximately 61% of them singletons. Of the sample, less than 2.5% is held by the ten largest clones.

The cohort was made up of approximately 670 healthy bone marrow donors. At the time of sampling, all cohort members were nominally healthy, though unrecorded immune exposures were likely present. The donor tested CMV seronegative and was one of the 352 seronegative cohort members. Every donor gave a peripheral blood sample, and the peripheral blood mononuclear cells from that sample were used for TCR beta sequencing. Genomic DNA extraction from the blood cell samples was performed with the Qiagen DNeasy Blood Extraction Kit. What the research found in general, with its limitations: A cluster of highly shared sequence variants was judged likely to be a technical artifact of the sequencing pipeline. Some IMGT-functional V segments, including TRBV6-2 and TRBV6-3, could not be distinguished by the 87-base-pair reads and were therefore excluded. It was suggested by the authors that the approach could potentially be generalized to other disease states and immunological phenotypes. While some public TCRs were present in many individuals, most TCR sequences turned up only very rarely across donors. In an earlier analysis of about 600 of the donors, most TCR beta V segments appeared in productive rearrangements about 90% or about 30% of the time, broadly matching IMGT annotations. CMV serostatus was the only immune exposure information available for the cohort. This cohort had only TCR beta chains sequenced, and the lack of alpha or paired-chain data limited which features could be detected. Three of the identified cytomegalovirus-associated TCR beta chains were confirmed in vitro to be specific for cytomegalovirus antigens. Specific HLA alleles were associated with 15,000 to 20,000 TCR beta sequences at a false discovery rate of 0.05 in a later analysis. In both the original and validation cohorts, the classifier was reported to diagnose cytomegalovirus status with high specificity and sensitivity. Most CMV-associated TCR beta chains appeared to be HLA-restricted in a later analysis, and the HLA associations seemed to be driven largely by CMV exposure. In a later analysis, HLA-associated TCR beta chains were found to be more clonally expanded and to have lower generation probabilities than equally common non-associated chains. A further reported finding was that TCR beta sequences accurately predicted the HLA-A and HLA-B alleles for most subjects in the first cohort. Strong co-occurrence of HLA alleles, especially DR and DQ, made assigning TCR associations to individual alleles difficult. A later genetic analysis reported fewer N-insertions in productive TCRs among donors in an Asian-associated ancestry cluster than the approximately 670-donor mean. Because counts were too low, roughly 17 rarely observed V segments, including chromosome 9 orphons, were left out of the earlier analysis of about 620 of the donors. In a later analysis, the rate of TCR association differed among HLA loci, with DRB1 alleles having the most associated TCRs and HLA-C alleles having the fewest. Correlated functional status among segregating V segments might reflect linkage disequilibrium, but an unknown experimental factor could not be ruled out. Sequencing depth was assumed to be roughly uniform across donors in the presence/absence analyses, though that assumption may not hold. V-gene and J-gene trimming of TCR beta chains was associated with a missense DCLRE1C variant in a later genetic analysis, and the association was replicated in an independent cohort. Because HLA typing was unavailable for some donors at each locus, only the typed subset was used in association tests. Several of the top co-occurrence clusters appeared to be linked to parvovirus B19, influenza, CMV and Epstein-Barr virus, according to a later analysis. A total of 150 or so TCR beta chains were listed by the study as associated with cytomegalovirus.

In the case of this clone: Its antigen is not yet known. The record has no base qualities; no much larger clone is one base away.

The sample comprised PBMCs. In this chain, TRBV5-1 is recombined with TRBJ2-3; a stretch of 7 junction bases matches TRBD2. This receptor was identified in a woman aged 40 to 50 in good health and CMV-seronegative. In nucleotide form, the sequence is TGCGCCAGCAGGCTGACTAGCCCGATTACAGATACGCAGTATTTT. Its protein reads: CASRLTSPITDTQYF.